This T cell receptor (beta chain) was observed in a study of CD8 T cells in ankylosing spondylitis. CDR3 size: 12 residues. The germline V gene has CDR1 SQVTM and CDR2 ANQGSEA. Trimming took 3 bases from V and 4 from J, leaving 9 bases between them. Findings and limits, study-wide: Characteristic of ankylosing spondylitis blood, it appeared, was a TCR beta motif comprising about eight highly homologous variants.

Each TCR beta library was made by quantitative 5'-RACE that incorporated molecular barcodes. TCRdb itself ran the 5' RACE reads through MiXCR, one entry per CDR3 protein. The sample consists of about 750,000 distinct CDR3 sequences, over 15% of them appearing once. With regard to this clonotype: What it binds is not known.

The sequence derives from a male donor with ankylosing spondylitis. The rearrangement joins TRBV29-1 to TRBJ1-2, with a possible D match to TRBD1 (5 bases). Material: blood, either unsorted or a sorted T cell fraction (not recorded which). The CDR3 DNA is TGCAGCGTTGAGGGGGACCCCTATGGCTACACCTTC. This codes for CSVEGDPYGYTF.